The 2 T cell receptor beta chains reported below all come from one sample, sequenced in a study of blood T cell repertoires in COVID-19. Sequenced by immunoSEQ multiplex PCR; TCRdb stores in-frame clones only, minus some. The table has 150,000 to 200,000 clones, about 89% seen once. Sample: PBMCs or T cells enriched from blood (not recorded which). All receptors derive from a woman aged 18-29 years who had recovered from COVID-19.

The chain is built from TRBV9 and TRBJ2-3, with 11 nucleotides matching TRBD2. This CDR3 is built from 15 residues. Trimming took 4 bases from V and 5 from J; bases not matched to a gene: 6. Germline CDR1 SGDLS, CDR2 YYNGEE. CDR3 protein: CASSTSGSRGDTQYF. CDR3 nucleotides: TGTGCCAGCAGCACTAGCGGGAGCCGGGGAGATACGCAGTATTTT.

The chain uses TRBV11-2 and TRBJ2-5; D unclear. The CDR3 is 10 amino acids. The germline V gene encodes CDR1 SGHAT and CDR2 FQNNGV. Trimming cost V 4 bases and J 7 bases, with 4 bases left between them. This CDR3 is CASSSSTQYF. The CDR3 DNA is TGTGCCAGCAGCTCCTCGACCCAGTACTTC. Full variable domain (missing parts from reference TRBV11-2 and TRBJ2-5): EAGVAQSPRYKIIEKRQSVAFWCNPISGHATLYWYQQILGQGPKLLIQFQNNGVVDDSQLPKDRFSAERLKGVDSTLKIQPAKLEDSAVYLCASSSSTQYFGPGTRLLVL.